The rows below give T cell receptor beta chains drawn from one sample of a study of blood T cell repertoires in COVID-19. The method was immunoSEQ multiplex PCR; TCRdb's version includes in-frame clones alone and lacks a portion of them. The table has a few hundred thousand clones, about 90% seen once; the top ten hold 0.9% to 1.2%. The sample consisted of PBMCs or T cells enriched from blood (not recorded which). These receptors were collected from a woman in her 30s who had recovered from COVID-19. Each CDR3 is given with its conserved first and last residue. Fields, in order: V gene, clone size, J gene, D gene, CDR3 DNA, CDR3 protein. The D gene is left open where the match is weak. Some rows mark clone size as missing; the rest say once, few, many or name a class of expanded clone.

TRBV2	few	TRBJ1-1	TRBD1	TGTGCCGGCTACCGGGACAGGGGGCGGACTGAAGCTTTCTTT	CAGYRDRGRTEAFF
TRBV5-4	-	TRBJ1-6	-	TGTGCCAGCAGCTTACAGACCTATAATTCACCCCTCCACTTT	CASSLQTYNSPLHF
TRBV19	once	TRBJ2-3	-	TGTGCCAGTACTCGGGTTGGAGATACGCAGTATTTT	CASTRVGDTQYF
TRBV9	few	TRBJ1-1	TRBD1	TGTGCCAGCAGTCGACAGGGGAACACTGAAGCTTTCTTT	CASSRQGNTEAFF
TRBV7-2	-	TRBJ2-2	TRBD1	TGTGCCAGCAGAGCCGGGACAGGCAAGAACACCGGGGAGCTGTTTTTT	CASRAGTGKNTGELFF
TRBV7-7	-	TRBJ2-5	-	TGTGCCAGCAGCTTAGCTGGGTCGCGGGAGACCCAGTACTTC	CASSLAGSRETQYF
TRBV9	-	TRBJ2-1	-	TGTGCCAGCAGCCCCCGACAGGATACCTACAATGAGCAGTTCTTC	CASSPRQDTYNEQFF
TRBV18	-	TRBJ1-3	TRBD1	TGTGCCAGCTCACCAGAAACGGGACAGGGGAGCTTTGGAAACACCATATATTTT	CASSPETGQGSFGNTIYF
TRBV25-1	once	TRBJ1-3	-	TGTGCCAGCAGTGAATCATTCTCTGGAAACACCATATATTTT	CASSESFSGNTIYF
TRBV12-3/TRBV12-4	-	TRBJ1-2	-	TGTGCCAGCAGTCCAGGGTTCATCAATGGCTACACCTTC	CASSPGFINGYTF
TRBV28	-	TRBJ2-1	-	TGTGCCAGCAGTCCCGGACTTCACAATGAGCAGTTCTTC	CASSPGLHNEQFF
TRBV5-1	-	TRBJ2-3	-	TGCGCCAGCAGCTTCCCCACTGACCGGGGGAGCACAGATACGCAGTATTTT	CASSFPTDRGSTDTQYF
TRBV12-3/TRBV12-4	-	TRBJ1-6	-	TGTGCCAGCAGTTCTGTTTATAATTCACCCCTCCACTTT	CASSSVYNSPLHF
TRBV5-1	-	TRBJ2-7	TRBD2	TGCGCCAGCAGCTTACGGGACTACGACTACGAGCAGTACTTC	CASSLRDYDYEQYF
TRBV15	-	TRBJ2-7	TRBD2	TGTGCCACCAGCAGAGATCAGACTAGCGTTTACGAGCAGTACTTC	CATSRDQTSVYEQYF
TRBV19	-	TRBJ2-1	-	TGTGCCAGTAGACAGGACAGTTACAATGAGCAGTTCTTC	CASRQDSYNEQFF
TRBV24-1	-	TRBJ1-5	TRBD1	TGTGCCACCAGTGACCCGACAGGGGGCGATCAGCCCCAGCATTTT	CATSDPTGGDQPQHF
TRBV2	few	TRBJ2-5	TRBD2	TGTGCCAGCAGTGAAGGTCTGGCGGGGGGGCTAGAGACCCAGTACTTC	CASSEGLAGGLETQYF
TRBV7-7	-	TRBJ2-1	TRBD2	TGTGCCAGCAGCCCCTATAGCGGGGGCGGTATCGGGGAGCAGTTCTTC	CASSPYSGGGIGEQFF
TRBV5-1	-	TRBJ2-3	TRBD2	TGCGCCAGCAGCTTGGGTGACCCGGGACTAGCCCAGTATAGCACAGATACGCAGTATTTT	CASSLGDPGLAQYSTDTQYF
TRBV20-1	-	TRBJ1-1	-	TGCAGTGCTAGTTGGGGGGTGAACACTGAAGCTTTCTTT	CSASWGVNTEAFF
TRBV11-2	-	TRBJ2-3	TRBD1	TGTGCCAGCAGCAACCGGGACAGTAGCACAGATACGCAGTATTTT	CASSNRDSSTDTQYF
TRBV6-4	-	TRBJ1-4	-	TGTGCCAGCCACGGACGGGGATCAACTAATGAAAAACTGTTTTTT	CASHGRGSTNEKLFF
TRBV30	-	TRBJ2-2	-	TGTGCCTGGAGTGTACTCGACAGACACACCGGGGAGCTGTTTTTT	CAWSVLDRHTGELFF
TRBV27	-	TRBJ2-1	TRBD2	TGTGCCAGCACCGATAGAACTAGCGGGCGATACAATGAGCAGTTCTTC	CASTDRTSGRYNEQFF
TRBV18	once	TRBJ1-1	TRBD1	TGTGCCAGCTCACCTATACAGGGGGGCACTGAAGCTTTCTTT	CASSPIQGGTEAFF
TRBV10-1	-	TRBJ2-1	-	TGCGCCAGCAGTGCCAGGCTAGCCAATGAGCAGTTCTTC	CASSARLANEQFF
TRBV3-1/TRBV3-2	few	TRBJ2-7	TRBD1	TGTGCCAGCAGCCAAGTTCCGGGACAGCTCTACGAGCAGTACTTC	CASSQVPGQLYEQYF
TRBV28	few	TRBJ1-1	-	TGTGCCAGCGGGGGGGTCACTGAAGCTTTCTTT	CASGGVTEAFF
TRBV29-1	-	TRBJ2-3	TRBD1	TGCAGCGTCGGGACAGGGGATATCACAGATACGCAGTATTTT	CSVGTGDITDTQYF
TRBV5-6	-	TRBJ1-6	-	TGTGCCAGCAGCTTTTGGGGGAGGGGTAATTCACCCCTCCACTTT	CASSFWGRGNSPLHF
TRBV24-1	few	TRBJ1-2	-	TGTGCCACCAGTGAGCCCACAGCCCCCTATGGCTACACCTTC	CATSEPTAPYGYTF
TRBV27	-	TRBJ2-5	-	TGTGCCAGCAGTTTTAACAGGGGGGGGGAGACCCAGTACTTC	CASSFNRGGETQYF
TRBV5-8	-	TRBJ1-1	-	TGTGCCAGCAGCTTGGAGTTGGCCACTGAAGCTTTCTTT	CASSLELATEAFF
TRBV21-1	-	TRBJ2-3	-	TGTGCCAGCATCTCCGAGATCAGGGGAAAGGGAGATACGCAGTATTTT	CASISEIRGKGDTQYF
TRBV30	once	TRBJ1-1	TRBD1	TGTGCCCGAGGGGGCGGACTTTGGGGTGATTTCTTT	CARGGGLWGDFF
TRBV13	-	TRBJ2-3	TRBD2	TGTGCCAGCAGCTCGTTGACTAGCGGGGGGGGCACAGATACGCAGTATTTT	CASSSLTSGGGTDTQYF
TRBV29-1	-	TRBJ1-2	TRBD1	TGCAGCGTCGGATACGGACAGGGGGAGGGCTACACCTTC	CSVGYGQGEGYTF
TRBV30	-	TRBJ1-5	-	TGTGCCTGGACCGGGGGAGGGTCGAGCAATCAGCCCCAGCATTTT	CAWTGGGSSNQPQHF
TRBV28	-	TRBJ1-2	-	TGTGCCAGCAGTTTATCGGGGGTTTACAGCTACACCTTC	CASSLSGVYSYTF
TRBV28	-	TRBJ2-3	-	TGTGCCAGCAGTTTATTGGTTAGCAGAGTCACAGATACGCAGTATTTT	CASSLLVSRVTDTQYF
TRBV9	-	TRBJ1-2	-	TGTGCCAGCAGCCCCCGGCAGGATAACTATGGCTACACCTTC	CASSPRQDNYGYTF
TRBV6-1	-	TRBJ1-1	-	TGTGCCAGCAGTGAAGCTAATCGGGGGGGAGCTTTCTTT	CASSEANRGGAFF
TRBV28	-	TRBJ2-7	-	TGTGCCAGCAGCCGGGACGGAGGGGTCTACGAGCAGTACTTC	CASSRDGGVYEQYF
TRBV25-1	-	TRBJ1-1	TRBD1	TGTGCCAGCAGTATAACAGGGGGCAGGGACACTGAAGCTTTCTTT	CASSITGGRDTEAFF
TRBV15	-	TRBJ1-5	-	TGTGCCACCAGTGAGGGGGGGCCCTATAGCAATCAGCCCCAGCATTTT	CATSEGGPYSNQPQHF
TRBV5-6	-	TRBJ1-4	-	TGTGCCAGCAGCCCCCGGGGTGGAGGGAATAATGAAAAACTGTTTTTT	CASSPRGGGNNEKLFF
TRBV5-4	-	TRBJ2-7	-	TGTGCCAGCAGCAAAGAGGACAGCTACGAGCAGTACTTC	CASSKEDSYEQYF
TRBV27	once	TRBJ2-7	TRBD1	TGTGCCAGCTCCTTGACAGGGTACTCCTACGAGCAGTACTTC	CASSLTGYSYEQYF
TRBV7-6	once	TRBJ1-2	-	TGTGCCAGCAGCAATAAACCGGGGGGAAATGGCTACACCTTC	CASSNKPGGNGYTF
TRBV7-9	-	TRBJ1-5	TRBD1	TGTGCCAGCAGCCCGGGACAGGGTTACAATCAGCCCCAGCATTTT	CASSPGQGYNQPQHF
TRBV11-2	-	TRBJ2-5	-	TGTGCCAGCAGCCAACCCCCTTTTCGGGGAGCGACCCAGTACTTC	CASSQPPFRGATQYF
TRBV3-1/TRBV3-2	-	TRBJ2-1	TRBD1	TGTGCCAGCAGCCCCAGGACAGGGGCCCCCTCCTACAATGAGCAGTTCTTC	CASSPRTGAPSYNEQFF
TRBV7-9	-	TRBJ2-7	TRBD2	TGTGCCAGCAGCCCGTTAGGAGGGGGTAGCGGGGCCTACGAGCAGTACTTC	CASSPLGGGSGAYEQYF
TRBV11-1	-	TRBJ1-1	-	TGTGCCAGCAGCTTACGGCAGGGGAGTGAAGCTTTCTTT	CASSLRQGSEAFF
TRBV14	-	TRBJ1-5	-	TGTGCCAGCAGCCAAACCAACCCCCGGACAGTTAGCAATCAGCCCCAGCATTTT	CASSQTNPRTVSNQPQHF
TRBV6-5	-	TRBJ1-3	TRBD1	TGTGCCAGCAGTTACAGGGGGCCGTCTGGAAACACCATATATTTT	CASSYRGPSGNTIYF
TRBV5-1	-	TRBJ1-2	-	TGCGCCAGCAGCTTGGGACAGGCGGAAATTAACTATGGCTACACCTTC	CASSLGQAEINYGYTF
TRBV5-4	many	TRBJ2-7	TRBD1	TGTGCCAGCAGCCCCGGAGGACAGGGAAGAGACGAGCAGTACTTC	CASSPGGQGRDEQYF
TRBV6-2/TRBV6-3	-	TRBJ1-6	TRBD1	TGTGCCAGCAGTTACCCCGGGACAGGGCCTAATTCACCCCTCCACTTT	CASSYPGTGPNSPLHF